This TCR beta chain appears in the sequencing data of a study of blood T cell repertoires in COVID-19. The wider study: Specimens from acute and convalescent COVID-19 originated in the United States, Italy and Spain.

Original handling: Reference gene primer amplification in the assay estimated nucleated cell counts. Method: immunoSEQ multiplex PCR; TCRdb's copy keeps in-frame clones and lacks some. From that table come the V and J calls and clone size; the DNA was used to work out D and trimming. This table holds 400,000 or so clones, roughly 91% found once. Among Cohort 3 donors, those recovered had two negative PCRs, clearance, or symptom resolution. Deletions cut 1 base from V and 4 bases from J, with 22 bases between. This CDR3 region has 18 residues. Germline V gives CDR1 SGHTA, CDR2 FQGNSA. V and J are TRBV7-2 and TRBJ1-2; a possible D gene is TRBD1 (5 bases). The TCR originated in a man between 18 and 35 years old who had recovered from COVID-19. Sequencing was done on a sample of PBMCs or T cells enriched from blood (not recorded which). The CDR3 loop reads CASSLDFLFGGAGYGYTF. Written as DNA, the CDR3 is TGTGCCAGCAGCTTAGACTTTCTCTTCGGGGGAGCGGGCTATGGCTACACCTTC.